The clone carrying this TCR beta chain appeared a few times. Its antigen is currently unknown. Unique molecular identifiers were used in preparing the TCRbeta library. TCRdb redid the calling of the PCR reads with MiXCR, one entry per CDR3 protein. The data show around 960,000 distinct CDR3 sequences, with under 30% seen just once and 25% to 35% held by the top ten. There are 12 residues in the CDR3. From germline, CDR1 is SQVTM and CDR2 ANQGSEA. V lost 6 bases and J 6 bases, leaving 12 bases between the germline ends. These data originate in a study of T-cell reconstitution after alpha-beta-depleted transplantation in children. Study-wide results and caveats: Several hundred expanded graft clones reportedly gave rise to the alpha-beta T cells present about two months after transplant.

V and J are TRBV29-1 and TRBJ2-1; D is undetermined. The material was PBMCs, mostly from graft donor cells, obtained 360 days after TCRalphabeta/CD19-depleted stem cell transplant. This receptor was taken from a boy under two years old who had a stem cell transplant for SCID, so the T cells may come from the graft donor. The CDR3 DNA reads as TGCAGCGTCTGGTCAGTCCGCAATGAGCAGTTCTTC. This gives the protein CSVWSVRNEQFF.